Below, 29 T cell receptor beta chains from the same sample are listed, as sequenced in a study of shared clonotypes between healthy human individuals. Terminally differentiated effector memory CD45RA+ cells were excluded by CCR7 positive selection of CD45RO-negative cells. TCRdb's copy holds only in-frame clones and misses some; the assay was immunoSEQ multiplex PCR. Among over 800,000 clones listed, about 92% were seen once. The sample was naive CD8+ T cells sorted from blood. The receptor source for this set is a man aged 25 to 40 in good health.

The J gene is TRBJ1-3, the V gene TRBV7-9; D is uncertain. The length of the CDR3 is 11 residues. V was trimmed by 5 bases and J by 3 bases, leaving 2 bases between them. Germline V lookup: CDR1 SEHNR, CDR2 FQNEAQ (reference sequence). CDR3 residues: CASSSGNTIYF. DNA of the CDR3: TGTGCCAGCAGCAGTGGAAACACCATATATTTT.

This clone came up once. The chain has TRBV28 and TRBJ1-5; 7 nucleotides agree with TRBD1. CDR3 length equals 17 residues. The V segment lost 10 bases and the J segment 1 base; nucleotides outside the gene matches: 16. Germline V gene sequence: CDR1 MDHEN, CDR2 SYDVKM. Here the CDR3 reads CATEDREGVWSNQPQHF. In DNA form, the CDR3 reads TGTGCCACCGAAGACAGGGAGGGCGTGTGGAGCAATCAGCCCCAGCATTTT.

The CDR3 region is CSVESRTSLDNEQFF. The CDR3 DNA is TGCAGCGTTGAAAGCCGGACTAGTTTGGACAATGAGCAGTTCTTC. The rearrangement links TRBV29-1 to TRBJ2-1, with 7 bases matching TRBD2. This CDR3 region has 15 residues. Trimming at V came to 2 bases and at J to 5 bases, leaving 9 bases not matched to a gene. The germline gives CDR1 SQVTM, CDR2 ANQGSEA.

V and J are TRBV5-4 and TRBJ1-1; 8 bases align to TRBD1. The J segment lost 5 bases and the V segment lost 0 bases, leaving 3 bases of the junction unmatched. CDR1 and CDR2 from the germline V gene are SGHNT and YYREEE (reference sequence). The CDR3 is 14 residues long. CDR3 in amino acids: CASSLEQGETEAFF. The CDR3 nucleotides are TGTGCCAGCAGCTTGGAACAGGGGGAGACTGAAGCTTTCTTT. Full variable domain (missing parts from reference TRBV5-4 and TRBJ1-1): ETGVTQSPTHLIKTRGQQVTLRCSSQSGHNTVSWYQQALGQGPQFIFQYYREEENGRGNFPPRFSGLQFPNYSSELNVNALELDDSALYLCASSLEQGETEAFFGQGTRLTVV.

The chain joins TRBV7-6 to TRBJ1-3; 7 nucleotides match TRBD1. Germline lookup yields CDR1 SGHVS and CDR2 FNYEAQ. J gave up 4 bases and V 5 bases, and 5 bases lay outside the gene matches. There are 14 residues in the CDR3. The CDR3 DNA is TGTGCCAGCAGCGAAAGGACAGGAGGAAACACCATATATTTT. It is translated as CASSERTGGNTIYF. Full variable domain (remainder filled in from reference TRBV7-6 and TRBJ1-3): GAGVSQSPRYKVTKRGQDVALRCDPISGHVSLYWYRQALGQGPEFLTYFNYEAQQDKSGLPNDRFSAERPEGSISTLTIQRTEQRDSAMYRCASSERTGGNTIYFGEGSWLTVV.

The chain uses TRBV2 and TRBJ1-1, with 7 bases lining up with TRBD1. CDR3 length equals 15 residues. Germline assignment: CDR1 SNHLY and CDR2 FYNNEI. V was pared by 5 bases and J by 1 base, with 7 bases of the junction left unmatched. CDR3 nucleotides: TGTGCCAGCAGTCCGCAGGGACAGAGGAACACTGAAGCTTTCTTT. It yields the protein CASSPQGQRNTEAFF.

The V gene is TRBV5-4, the J gene TRBJ2-3; D possibly corresponds to TRBD2 (5 bases). Germline loops: CDR1 SGHNT, CDR2 YYREEE (reference sequence). Trimming pared 0 bases from V and 0 bases from J, leaving 8 bases between. CDR3 length equals 15 residues. The CDR3 sequence is CASSLAGRSTDTQYF. For the CDR3, the DNA is TGTGCCAGCAGCTTGGCGGGAAGGAGCACAGATACGCAGTATTTT.

J is TRBJ2-7 and V is TRBV7-9, with D maybe TRBD2 (5 bases). V lost 5 bases and J lost 6, with 11 bases in between. Germline loops: CDR1 SEHNR, CDR2 FQNEAQ (reference sequence). CDR3 length equals 12 residues. This CDR3 is CASSPSPLEQYF. CDR3 DNA sequence: TGTGCCAGCAGCCCTAGCCCCCTCGAGCAGTACTTC.

The chain is built from TRBV11-2 and TRBJ1-2, with a tentative D call TRBD1 (6 bases). V was clipped by 0 bases and J by 3 bases, with 14 bases between them. The CDR3 length is 16 residues. Germline V gene data show CDR1 as SGHAT and CDR2 as FQNNGV. The CDR3 region is CASSLEGNKGDYGYTF. CDR3 nucleotides: TGTGCCAGCAGCTTAGAAGGGAATAAGGGGGACTATGGCTACACCTTC.

The V gene is TRBV29-1, the J gene TRBJ2-1; D could derive from TRBD1 or TRBD2 (5 bases each). V gave up 4 bases and J gave up 4 bases, with 23 bases separating them. In germline, CDR1 is SQVTM, CDR2 ANQGSEA. The length of the CDR3 is 17 residues. The CDR3 DNA reads as TGCAGCGTTGCGACTACGCTCCAGGGTTATCGGTACAATGAGCAGTTCTTC. It is translated as CSVATTLQGYRYNEQFF.

The chain joins TRBV7-2 to TRBJ1-5; no definite D call. Trimming took off 5 bases at V and 0 bases at J, with 11 bases between the two ends. The CDR3 has 15 residues. Germline V gene sequence: CDR1 SGHTA, CDR2 FQGNSA. This CDR3 is CASSPAGYSNQPQHF. The DNA for the CDR3 is TGTGCCAGCAGCCCGGCAGGTTATAGCAATCAGCCCCAGCATTTT.

The chain carries TRBV9 and TRBJ2-3; D tentatively reads TRBD1 or TRBD2 (5 bases each). Germline CDR1 SGDLS, CDR2 YYNGEE. This CDR3 region has 12 residues. V gave up 5 bases and J gave up 4 bases, with 8 bases separating them. The CDR3 nucleotides are TGTGCCAGCAGGGGGGACGCAGATACGCAGTATTTT. Amino acid sequence: CASRGDADTQYF.

The chain links TRBV2 to TRBJ2-1, with 11 bases matching TRBD2. J gave up 7 bases and V 3 bases, and 2 bases lay outside the gene matches. Germline V gives CDR1 SNHLY, CDR2 FYNNEI. This CDR3 contains 14 residues. Here the CDR3 reads CASSDLAGGNEQFF. DNA for the CDR3: TGTGCCAGCAGTGATCTAGCGGGAGGTAATGAGCAGTTCTTC.

The chain uses TRBV27 and TRBJ1-2; tentative D call: TRBD1 (5 bases). Trimming took off 3 bases at V and 5 bases at J, with 10 bases between the two ends. CDR1 is MNHEY, CDR2 SMNVEV, per germline (reference sequence). This CDR3 is 13 amino acids long. This CDR3 is CASSFSQGYGYTF. The DNA for the CDR3 is TGTGCCAGCAGTTTCTCGCAGGGTTATGGCTACACCTTC.

J is TRBJ1-5 and V is TRBV27, with TRBD1 as a possible D gene (5 bases). The V end was cut by 3 bases, the J end by 4 bases, with 16 bases between. Germline V gene lookup returns CDR1 MNHEY and CDR2 SMNVEV (reference sequence). CDR3 length: 16 amino acids. CDR3 region: CASSLGQPRSNQPQHF. In DNA, the CDR3 is TGTGCCAGCAGTTTGGGGCAGCCGCGGAGTAATCAGCCCCAGCATTTT.

The genes are TRBV7-8 and TRBJ2-3, with TRBD2 matching over 14 bases. Trimming cost V 5 bases and J 2 bases; bases outside gene matches: 6. The CDR3 runs to 17 residues. CDR1 SGHVS and CDR2 FQNEAQ come from the germline V gene. CDR3 amino acids: CASSGLGLAGATDTQYF. CDR3 coding DNA: TGTGCCAGCAGCGGCTTGGGACTAGCGGGAGCCACAGATACGCAGTATTTT.

V and J are TRBV6-6 and TRBJ1-2, with D uncertain. Trimming shortened V by 10 bases and J by 7 bases, and 10 bases separated the two germline ends. From germline, CDR1 is MNHNY and CDR2 SVGAGI (reference sequence). The CDR3 length is 10 residues. CDR3 sequence: CATWGGGYTF. As DNA, the CDR3 is TGTGCCACATGGGGAGGTGGCTACACCTTC.

This chain connects TRBV5-1 to TRBJ2-5; perhaps TRBD2 as D (5 bases). The CDR3 loop spans 14 amino acids. From germline, CDR1 is SGHRS and CDR2 YFSETQ. The V end lost 7 bases, the J end lost 4 bases, and 17 bases lay between the germline ends. CDR3 region: CASRTEDYRETQYF. DNA of the CDR3: TGCGCCAGCCGTACAGAAGACTATAGAGAGACCCAGTACTTC.

The chain couples TRBV29-1 to TRBJ2-7; a weak D match, TRBD1 (6 bases). Trimming took 4 bases from V and 3 from J, leaving 10 bases between them. CDR3 length: 12 residues. Germline V gene data show CDR1 as SQVTM and CDR2 as ANQGSEA. The CDR3 DNA reads as TGCAGCGTTGTACAGGGTGACTACGAGCAGTACTTC. Its translation is CSVVQGDYEQYF.

The J gene is TRBJ2-5, the V gene TRBV27, with D tentatively TRBD2 (5 bases). V was clipped by 5 bases and J by 4 bases, with 20 bases between them. In germline, CDR1 is MNHEY, CDR2 SMNVEV (reference sequence). The CDR3 length is 16 residues. The DNA of the CDR3 is TGTGCCAGCAGTCCCCGGCGGGTGGTGGACTCAGAGACCCAGTACTTC. Residues: CASSPRRVVDSETQYF.

This chain links TRBV25-1 with TRBJ2-1, with no clear D. The CDR3 loop spans 15 amino acids. V shed 7 bases and J shed 0 bases, with 13 bases lying between them. CDR1 is MGHDK and CDR2 is SYGVNS in the germline V gene. As DNA, the CDR3 is TGTGCCAGCACCTCAGACAAGTCCTCCTACAATGAGCAGTTCTTC. This encodes CASTSDKSSYNEQFF.

This chain links TRBV23-1 with TRBJ1-1; a possible D gene is TRBD1 (5 bases). TRBV23-1 qualifies as an ORF whose function is uncertain. The CDR3 spans 14 residues. V was shortened by 0 bases and J by 3 bases, with 8 bases between the two germline ends. The CDR3 sequence: CASSQSWGDTEAFF. DNA of the CDR3: TGCGCCAGCAGTCAATCTTGGGGGGACACTGAAGCTTTCTTT.

The V call is TRBV19, the J call TRBJ2-7; TRBD1 might be the D (6 bases). In germline, CDR1 is LNHDA, CDR2 SQIVND (reference sequence). This CDR3 spans 13 amino acids. V gave up 3 bases and J gave up 4 bases, with 10 bases separating them. CDR3 in DNA: TGTGCCAGTAGTATGTGGCAGGGGTACGAGCAGTACTTC. Protein sequence: CASSMWQGYEQYF.

This chain joins TRBV9 and TRBJ2-2; D may be TRBD1 (6 bases). CDR3 length equals 16 residues. Trimming cost V 3 bases and J 0 bases, with 12 bases left between them. From germline, CDR1 is SGDLS and CDR2 YYNGEE. Here the CDR3 reads CASSAEDSSNTGELFF. As DNA, the CDR3 is TGTGCCAGCAGCGCGGAGGACAGCTCGAACACCGGGGAGCTGTTTTTT. Looking up the rest from reference TRBV9 and TRBJ2-2 gives the full variable domain: DSGVTQTPKHLITATGQRVTLRCSPRSGDLSVYWYQQSLDQGLQFLIQYYNGEERAKGNILERFSAQQFPDLHSELNLSSLELGDSALYFCASSAEDSSNTGELFFGEGSRLTVL.

The gene calls are TRBV4-1 and TRBJ2-3; D gene uncertain. This CDR3 has 14 residues. V shed 0 bases and J shed 1 base, with 5 bases lying between them. The V gene's germline CDR1 is MGHRA and CDR2 YSYEKL. The CDR3 sequence: CASSQDIGTDTQYF. Written as DNA, the CDR3 is TGCGCCAGCAGCCAAGACATTGGCACAGATACGCAGTATTTT.

V gene TRBV6-5 combines with J gene TRBJ2-7; maybe TRBD2 (5 bases). The CDR3 runs to 14 residues. Per germline, CDR1 MNHEY and CDR2 SVGAGI. Trimming stripped 2 bases from V and 4 bases from J, with 12 bases between. DNA of the CDR3: TGTGCCAGCAGTTACGGTCCGGGAAATTACGAGCAGTACTTC. This gives the protein CASSYGPGNYEQYF.

The chain joins TRBV4-2 to TRBJ2-1; TRBD2 matches at 8 bases. The CDR3 has 15 amino acids. Trimming cost V 6 bases and J 7 bases; bases outside gene matches: 11. Germline-derived CDR1 and CDR2 are LGHNA and YNFKEQ. In DNA, the CDR3 is TGTGCCAGCAGAAAACTAGCGGTAGACGGGAATGAGCAGTTCTTC. Amino acid sequence: CASRKLAVDGNEQFF.

V and J are TRBV21-1 and TRBJ1-1; TRBD1, the D gene given by the table, was not confirmed from the DNA. TRBV21-1 is listed as a pseudogene. There are 14 residues in the CDR3. As DNA, the CDR3 is TGTGCCAGCAGCAAGGACAGGGCATCCACTGAAGCTTTCTTT. Protein: CASSKDRASTEAFF.

As regards this clone: One junction end does not reproduce the germline sequence, and a read error may be involved. J is TRBJ2-1 and V is TRBV7-7; 8 bases map to TRBD2. The germline V gene has CDR1 SSHAT and CDR2 FNYEAQ (reference sequence). This CDR3 region has 16 residues. The CDR3 here is CASSLGSGIPYNEQFF. The CDR3 nucleotides are TGTGCTAGCAGCTTAGGTAGCGGGATTCCCTACAATGAGCAGTTCTTC.